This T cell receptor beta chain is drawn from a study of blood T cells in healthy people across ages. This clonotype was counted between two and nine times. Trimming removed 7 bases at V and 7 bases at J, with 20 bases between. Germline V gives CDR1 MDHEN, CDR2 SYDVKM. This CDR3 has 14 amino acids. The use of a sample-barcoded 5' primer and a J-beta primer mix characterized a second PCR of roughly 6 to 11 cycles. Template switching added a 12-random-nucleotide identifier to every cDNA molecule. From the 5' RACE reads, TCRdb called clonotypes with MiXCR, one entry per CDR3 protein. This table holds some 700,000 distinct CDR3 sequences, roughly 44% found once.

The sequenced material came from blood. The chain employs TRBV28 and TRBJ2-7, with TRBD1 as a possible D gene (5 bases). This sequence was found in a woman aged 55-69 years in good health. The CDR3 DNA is TGTGCCAGCACCCCTGAGTCCAGGGTGAGTGAGCAGTACTTC. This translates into CASTPESRVSEQYF.